The 32 T cell receptor beta chains below were found in one sample sequenced in a study of human T cells and chemical hapten exposure. MiXCR, applied by TCRdb to the RACE reads, yields one record per CDR3 protein. Here the sample spans about 62,000 distinct CDR3 sequences, 6.7% being singletons. Time point noted: pre-sensitization, week 0. Treatment reported: therapeutic diphenylcyclopropenone sensitization with weekly scalp DPC. Sequenced material: whole blood, taken in connection with sensitization to the hapten diphenylcyclopropenone (DPC). The receptors here all came from a woman under 40 with alopecia areata. Some clones in this sample may be carry-over from other donors' samples.

The genes are TRBV12-3 or TRBV12-4 and TRBJ2-6; tentative D call: TRBD2 (6 bases). This CDR3 contains 15 residues. V was pared by 4 bases and J by 4 bases, with 11 bases between. CDR3 bases: TGTGCCAGCAGTTCCGGCGGGGTAGGGGCCAACGTCCTGACTTTC. Amino acid sequence: CASSSGGVGANVLTF.

The table lists this clonotype with many counts. CDR3 region: CASSQVQGTSTDTQYF. The CDR3 DNA reads as TGTGCCAGCAGCCAAGTGCAGGGAACTAGCACAGATACGCAGTATTTT. The V call is TRBV3-1, the J call TRBJ2-3; D is possibly TRBD1 (5 bases). The CDR3 consists of 16 residues. The germline gives CDR1 LGHDT, CDR2 YNNKEL (reference sequence). V gave up 1 base and J gave up 0 bases, with 11 bases separating them.

Ten or more counts support this clonotype. The chain employs TRBV28 and TRBJ1-2; 12 bases map to TRBD1. This CDR3 region has 17 residues. CDR1 and CDR2 from the germline V gene are MDHEN and SYDVKM. Trimming at V came to 4 bases and at J to 2 bases, leaving 8 bases not matched to a gene. The CDR3 sequence: CASSYRDRGLGNYGYTF. As DNA, the CDR3 is TGTGCCAGCAGTTACCGGGACAGGGGGCTGGGGAACTATGGCTACACCTTC.

This clonotype was detected many times. The chain employs TRBV12-3 or TRBV12-4 and TRBJ1-1; 7 bases match TRBD1. The CDR3 runs 14 residues. The V gene end was trimmed by 7 bases and the J gene end by 1 base; junction bases not matched to a gene: 6. The CDR3 sequence: CASTPGTANTEAFF. In DNA form, the CDR3 reads TGTGCCAGCACCCCCGGGACAGCGAACACTGAAGCTTTCTTT.

CDR3 nucleotides: TGTGCCAGTAGTGCGGGGACAGGGTTGCGATACGAGCAGTACTTC. Its translation: CASSAGTGLRYEQYF. The V and J genes are TRBV19 and TRBJ2-7; 9 bases agree with TRBD1. Looked up from germline, CDR1 is LNHDA and CDR2 is SQIVND (reference sequence). This CDR3 has 15 residues. After removal of 5 bases from V and 4 bases from J, the junction contained 9 bases not matched to a gene.

A few counts support this clonotype. The V call is TRBV11-2, the J call TRBJ2-3; 10 bases fit TRBD2. This CDR3 contains 15 residues. With 8 bases clipped from V and 2 bases from J, the junction kept 7 bases outside the gene matches. Germline CDR1 reads SGHAT; CDR2 reads FQNNGV. The CDR3 spells CASSITSGNTDTQYF. The CDR3 DNA reads TGTGCCAGCTCAATAACTAGCGGGAACACAGATACGCAGTATTTT.

This clonotype was seen at least ten times. The chain is built from TRBV29-1 and TRBJ2-1; D could derive from TRBD1 or TRBD2 (5 bases each). Trimming cost V 2 bases and J 4 bases, with 12 bases left between them. The CDR3 totals 14 residues. Germline assignment: CDR1 SQVTM and CDR2 ANQGSEA. CDR3 residues: CSVEPGTTYNEQFF. The CDR3 DNA reads as TGCAGCGTTGAACCCGGGACGACGTACAATGAGCAGTTCTTC.

There are many counts of this clonotype. V usage is TRBV6-1 and J usage is TRBJ2-6, with D possibly matching TRBD1 (5 bases). CDR3 size: 16 residues. V lost 3 bases to trimming and J lost 0 bases, with 9 bases between them. Germline lookup yields CDR1 MNHNS and CDR2 SASEGT. The CDR3: CASSESGYSGANVLTF. CDR3 DNA sequence: TGTGCCAGCAGTGAGTCAGGGTACTCTGGGGCCAACGTCCTGACTTTC.

This clonotype was observed many times. J is TRBJ1-2 and V is TRBV7-6, with D possibly matching TRBD1 (5 bases). The germline V gene encodes CDR1 SGHVS and CDR2 FNYEAQ. Trimming took off 6 bases at V and 4 bases at J, with 18 bases between the two ends. CDR3 length: 15 amino acids. The CDR3, as DNA: TGTGCCAGCAGTCCCAATTGGGGCGCGGGCTATGGCTACACCTTC. It specifies CASSPNWGAGYGYTF.

This clonotype was recorded a few times. The gene calls are TRBV2 and TRBJ2-2; D not resolved. Germline loops: CDR1 SNHLY, CDR2 FYNNEI. This CDR3 has 17 amino acids. V lost 2 bases to trimming and J lost 5 bases, with 18 bases between them. The CDR3 sequence is CASSELGRPRVTGELFF. The CDR3 region has the DNA TGTGCCAGCAGTGAATTGGGCAGGCCACGGGTAACCGGGGAGCTGTTTTTT.

As concerns this clonotype: A much larger clone lies one base from this, so it may be a read error. The chain employs TRBV14 and TRBJ1-1; D is unclear. Germline loops: CDR1 SGHDN, CDR2 FVKESK. The CDR3 extends over 14 amino acids. The ends were cut back, 2 bases at V and 2 bases at J, with 9 bases in the middle. CDR3 in DNA: TGTGCCAGCAGCCAACGGGCCCGTAACACTGAAGCTTTCTTT. This gives the protein CASSQRARNTEAFF.

This clonotype appeared many times. The chain joins TRBV30 to TRBJ1-2, with 7 nucleotides matching TRBD1. Germline loops: CDR1 GTSNPN, CDR2 SVGIG (reference sequence). The CDR3 is made up of 13 amino acids. Unmatched junction bases numbered 6, after V lost 2 bases and J lost 6 bases. The CDR3 DNA is TGTGCCTGGAGTCCCCGGACAGGTCATGGCTACACCTTC. Amino acids: CAWSPRTGHGYTF.

As concerns this clonotype: A much larger clone lies one base from this, so it may be a read error. The chain uses TRBV19 and TRBJ2-7; TRBD2 is a possible D gene (5 bases). The CDR3 consists of 16 residues. V was shortened by 3 bases and J by 3 bases, with 18 bases between the two germline ends. Germline CDR1 LNHDA, CDR2 SQIVND (reference sequence). The CDR3 spells CASSIGTGLPYYEQYF. DNA for the CDR3: TGTGCCAGTAGTATTGGAACCGGACTCCCCTACTACGAGCAGTACTTC.

This clonotype was detected ten times or more. The chain has TRBV11-2 and TRBJ1-4; D gene unclear. CDR1 and CDR2 from the germline V gene are SGHAT and FQNNGV. Trimming removed 2 bases at V and 8 bases at J, with 18 bases between. This CDR3 comprises 16 residues. In nucleotides, the CDR3 is TGTGCCAGCAGCTTATTTTGGGAAAGGTCTTCGGAAAAACTGTTTTTT. Residues: CASSLFWERSSEKLFF.

This clonotype occurred many times. The chain combines TRBV7-6 with TRBJ1-1; no reliable D call. The V and J ends lost 2 bases and 3 bases respectively, with 7 bases between them. This CDR3 spans 13 amino acids. CDR1 and CDR2 from the germline V gene are SGHVS and FNYEAQ. As DNA, the CDR3 is TGTGCCAGCAGCTTAACCCTGGACACTGAAGCTTTCTTT. Translating it yields CASSLTLDTEAFF.

This clonotype was seen at least ten times. J is TRBJ2-6 and V is TRBV12-3 or TRBV12-4; D unclear. The CDR3 extends over 14 amino acids. V lost 8 bases and J 0 bases, leaving 8 bases between the germline ends. CDR3 nucleotides: TGTGCCAGCGAGGCGAACTCTGGGGCCAACGTCCTGACTTTC. The encoded protein is CASEANSGANVLTF.

The rearrangement joins TRBV7-3 to TRBJ2-2; D call uncertain. This CDR3 comprises 15 residues. The V and J ends lost 5 bases and 5 bases respectively, with 15 bases between them. Germline V gene lookup returns CDR1 SGHTA and CDR2 FQGTGA. The CDR3, as DNA: TGTGCCAGCAGCCCGTCGCGATTAGATACCGGGGAGCTGTTTTTT. This gives the protein CASSPSRLDTGELFF.

V and J are TRBV7-9 and TRBJ1-1; no firm D call. Trimming shortened V by 6 bases and J by 1 base, and 21 bases separated the two germline ends. CDR3 length equals 17 residues. CDR1 and CDR2 from the germline V gene are SEHNR and FQNEAQ (reference sequence). The CDR3 nucleotides are TGTGCCAGCAGGACTCCGAGCAGACGCGGAGAGAACACTGAAGCTTTCTTT. Its translation: CASRTPSRRGENTEAFF.

There are many counts of this clonotype. The V call is TRBV7-9, the J call TRBJ1-4, with unresolved D. The CDR3 contains 15 residues. Germline CDR1 is SEHNR and CDR2 is FQNEAQ (reference sequence). V gave up 1 base and J gave up 8 bases, with 14 bases separating them. As DNA, the CDR3 is TGTGCCAGCAGCTTAGGCTGGGTTTCAGCGGAAAAACTGTTTTTT. Translating gives CASSLGWVSAEKLFF.

This clonotype was recorded many times. CDR3 DNA: TGCAGTGCTCGGAACGTGGAGAACTCTAACTATGGCTACACCTTC. Its protein product is CSARNVENSNYGYTF. V and J are TRBV20-1 and TRBJ1-2; the D is unclear. CDR3 length: 15 amino acids. Germline V gives CDR1 DFQATT, CDR2 SNEGSKA (reference sequence). Trimming removed 5 bases from V and 0 bases from J, with 16 bases in between.

This clonotype was counted a few times. The J gene is TRBJ2-3, the V gene TRBV11-2; TRBD2 is a possible D gene (5 bases). The V gene lost 1 base and the J gene lost 9 bases, with 14 bases spanning the gap. The V gene's germline CDR1 is SGHAT and CDR2 FQNNGV. The CDR3 is made up of 14 amino acids. The CDR3, as DNA: TGTGCCAGCAGCTTAGTAGATGGAAGAGGGACGCAGTATTTT. This encodes CASSLVDGRGTQYF.

This clonotype occurred many times. CDR3 sequence (DNA): TGTGCCAGCAGCCCCGCCGGAGTTGGCCCAGATACGCAGTATTTT. It specifies CASSPAGVGPDTQYF. The V call is TRBV3-1, the J call TRBJ2-3; D gene uncertain. Germline-derived CDR1 and CDR2 are LGHDT and YNNKEL (reference sequence). This CDR3 comprises 15 residues. The V gene lost 4 bases and the J gene lost 4 bases, with 15 bases spanning the gap.

This clonotype was seen at least ten times. This chain connects TRBV21-1 to TRBJ2-7; TRBD1 is taken as the D call from the table, unchecked against the DNA. TRBV21-1 is noted as a pseudogene. This CDR3 is 17 amino acids long. CDR3 nucleotides: TGTGCCAGCAGTAAAAAAGGGAGGGGGCAGGGTACCCACGAGCAGTACTTC. Its protein is CASSKKGRGQGTHEQYF.

This clonotype was observed at least ten times. This chain uses TRBV25-1 with TRBJ2-3; the match to TRBD1 covers 8 bases. There are 15 residues in the CDR3. Per germline, CDR1 MGHDK and CDR2 SYGVNS. V lost 3 bases to trimming and J lost 3 bases; unmatched junction nucleotides: 5. In nucleotides, the CDR3 is TGTGCCAGCAGTGAGGGGACAGGACGGACAGATACGCAGTATTTT. It codes for CASSEGTGRTDTQYF.

Many counts were recorded for this clonotype. V is TRBV19 and J is TRBJ2-7; perhaps TRBD2 as D (5 bases). CDR3 size: 13 residues. With 2 bases removed from V and 2 bases from J, the gap between germline ends came to 7 bases. The V gene's germline CDR1 is LNHDA and CDR2 SQIVND (reference sequence). As DNA, the CDR3 is TGTGCCAGTAGTATAACCGGGACCTACGAGCAGTACTTC. Encoded protein: CASSITGTYEQYF.

The chain recombines TRBV3-1 with TRBJ2-7, with a weak D call TRBD1 (5 bases). V lost 0 bases, J lost 3 bases, and 9 bases lay in between. The germline gives CDR1 LGHDT, CDR2 YNNKEL (reference sequence). This CDR3 comprises 14 residues. The CDR3 sequence is CASSQEWQGYEQYF. CDR3 nucleotide sequence: TGTGCCAGCAGCCAAGAATGGCAGGGCTACGAGCAGTACTTC.

The chain joins TRBV20-1 to TRBJ1-1; D is possibly TRBD1 (5 bases). V was cut by 2 bases and J by 4 bases, with 11 bases left in between. The CDR3 sequence is 13 residues long. Germline CDR1 reads DFQATT; CDR2 reads SNEGSKA (reference sequence). The CDR3 here is CSARQGFGTEAFF. The CDR3 DNA follows: TGCAGTGCTAGACAGGGATTTGGCACTGAAGCTTTCTTT.

The chain uses TRBV3-1 and TRBJ2-2; the match to TRBD2 covers 8 bases. V dropped 5 bases and J dropped 4; count of bases not matched to a gene: 12. CDR1 LGHDT and CDR2 YNNKEL come from the germline V gene (reference sequence). The CDR3 loop spans 17 amino acids. The CDR3 sequence is CASSSLGAGALTGELFF. In DNA, the CDR3 is TGTGCCAGCAGCTCCTTGGGAGCGGGGGCCCTCACCGGGGAGCTGTTTTTT.

V and J are TRBV6-5 and TRBJ1-2; possible D gene TRBD1, 6 bases. The length of the CDR3 is 15 residues. Trimming left V 2 bases short and J 4 bases short, with 14 bases between. Germline V lookup: CDR1 MNHEY, CDR2 SVGAGI. This chain's CDR3 is CASSYVLTGSYGYTF. The CDR3 region has the DNA TGTGCCAGCAGTTACGTTCTTACAGGGAGCTATGGCTACACCTTC.

CDR3 residues: CAWSAKRNTEAFF. As DNA, the CDR3 is TGTGCCTGGAGCGCTAAGCGGAACACTGAAGCTTTCTTT. The V gene is TRBV30, the J gene TRBJ1-1, with D unclear. This CDR3 spans 13 amino acids. CDR1 is GTSNPN and CDR2 is SVGIG in the germline V gene (reference sequence). V lost 3 bases, J lost 1 base, and 9 bases lay in between. The full variable domain, its missing parts supplied by reference TRBV30 and TRBJ1-1, is SQTIHQWPATLVQPVGSPLSLECTVEGTSNPNLYWYRQAAGRGLQLLFYSVGIGQISSEVPQNLSASRPQDRQFILSSKKLLLSDSGFYLCAWSAKRNTEAFFGQGTRLTVV.

The chain combines TRBV30 with TRBJ1-1; D gene unclear. Germline values: CDR1 GTSNPN, CDR2 SVGIG (reference sequence). CDR3 length: 14 amino acids. Trimming left V 1 base short and J 4 bases short, with 13 bases between. CDR3 coding DNA: TGTGCCTGGAGTGCTGGACCGGAGGGCACTGAAGCTTTCTTT. It is translated as CAWSAGPEGTEAFF. Combining the CDR3 with reference TRBV30 and TRBJ1-1 gives the whole variable domain SQTIHQWPATLVQPVGSPLSLECTVEGTSNPNLYWYRQAAGRGLQLLFYSVGIGQISSEVPQNLSASRPQDRQFILSSKKLLLSDSGFYLCAWSAGPEGTEAFFGQGTRLTVV.

This clonotype appeared many times. This chain uses TRBV2 with TRBJ1-1; 7 bases fit TRBD1. Germline loops: CDR1 SNHLY, CDR2 FYNNEI. This CDR3 spans 15 amino acids. Losses at the gene ends were 5 bases for V and 1 base for J; bases not matched to a gene: 7. The CDR3, as DNA: TGTGCCAGCAGTCAAGGCCGACAGGGGAACACTGAAGCTTTCTTT. Amino acids: CASSQGRQGNTEAFF. The whole variable domain, remainder taken from reference TRBV2 and TRBJ1-1, is EPEVTQTPSHQVTQMGQEVILRCVPISNHLYFYWYRQILGQKVEFLVSFYNNEISEKSEIFDDQFSVERPDGSNFTLKIRSTKLEDSAMYFCASSQGRQGNTEAFFGQGTRLTVV.